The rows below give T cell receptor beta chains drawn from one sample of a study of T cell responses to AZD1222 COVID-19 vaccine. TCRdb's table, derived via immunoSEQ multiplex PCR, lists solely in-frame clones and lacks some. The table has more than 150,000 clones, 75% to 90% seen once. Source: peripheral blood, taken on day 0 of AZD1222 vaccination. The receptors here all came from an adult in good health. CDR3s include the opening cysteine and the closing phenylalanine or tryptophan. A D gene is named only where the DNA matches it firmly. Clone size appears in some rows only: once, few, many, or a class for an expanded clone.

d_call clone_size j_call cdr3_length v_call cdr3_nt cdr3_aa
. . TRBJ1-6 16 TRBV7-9 TGTGCCAGCAGCTTAAGGCTGGGTCAGCGTAATTCACCCCTCCACTTT CASSLRLGQRNSPLHF
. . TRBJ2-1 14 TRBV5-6 TGTGCCAGCAGACGCGGGTATGGGGACGGTGAGCAGTTCTTC CASRRGYGDGEQFF
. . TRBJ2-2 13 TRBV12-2 TGTGCAAGTCGCTTAGGAGACACCGGGGAGCTGTTTTTT CASRLGDTGELFF
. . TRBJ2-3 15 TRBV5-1 TGCGCCAGCAGCTATCAGGGGGGTAGCACAGATACGCAGTATTTT CASSYQGGSTDTQYF
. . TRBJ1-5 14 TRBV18 TGTGCCAGCTCACCACCTAAACTGGGTCAGCCCCAGCATTTT CASSPPKLGQPQHF
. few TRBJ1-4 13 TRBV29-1 TGCAGCGGGAAGGTTGCAACTAATGAAAAACTGTTTTTT CSGKVATNEKLFF
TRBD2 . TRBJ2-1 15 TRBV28 TGTGCCAGCAGTTTAGGGCGGGGAGGGTACAATGAGCAGTTCTTC CASSLGRGGYNEQFF
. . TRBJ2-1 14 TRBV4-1 TGCGCCAGCAGCCAAGAAGACAGGACCAATGAGCAGTTCTTC CASSQEDRTNEQFF
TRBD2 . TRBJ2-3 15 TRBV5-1 TGCGCCAGCAGCTTTAGCGGGGGGCTGGGGAATACGCAGTATTTT CASSFSGGLGNTQYF
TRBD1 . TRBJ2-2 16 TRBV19 TGTGCCAGTAGTATTATGAGCAGGGGGCACGGCGGGGAGCTGTTTTTT CASSIMSRGHGGELFF
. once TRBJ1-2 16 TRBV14 TGTGCCAGCAGCCAAGATGTCCGTAGAGGAGGGTATGGCTACACCTTC CASSQDVRRGGYGYTF
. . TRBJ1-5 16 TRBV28 TGTGCCAGCAGCAATATCCCGGTGGGGGGGAATCAGCCCCAGCATTTT CASSNIPVGGNQPQHF
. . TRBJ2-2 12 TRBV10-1 TGCGCCAGCAGTGAGGGCACCGGGGAGCTGTTTTTT CASSEGTGELFF
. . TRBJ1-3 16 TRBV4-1 TGCGCCAGCAGCCAAGTACACCAGAGCTCTGGAAACACCATATATTTT CASSQVHQSSGNTIYF
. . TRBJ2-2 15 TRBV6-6 TGTGCCAGCAGTTATGGGACGGTGAACACCGGGGAGCTGTTTTTT CASSYGTVNTGELFF
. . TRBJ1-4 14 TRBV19 TGTGCCAGTAGTATGGGGGGTCTACGCGAAAAACTGTTTTTT CASSMGGLREKLFF
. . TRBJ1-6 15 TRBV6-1 TGTGCCAGCAGTGAAAAGAGGGCTAATAATTCACCCCTCCACTTT CASSEKRANNSPLHF
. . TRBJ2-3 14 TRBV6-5 TGTGCCAGCACTTGGGAGGGGGCCACAGATACGCAGTATTTT CASTWEGATDTQYF
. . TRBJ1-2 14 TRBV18 TGTGCCAGCTCACCCCCAGGGTCTACGATTGGCTACACCTTC CASSPPGSTIGYTF
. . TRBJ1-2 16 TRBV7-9 TGTGCCAGCAGCCGAAGGGACAAGGGAGCCCGCTATGGCTACACCTTC CASSRRDKGARYGYTF
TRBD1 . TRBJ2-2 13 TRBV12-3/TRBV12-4 TGTGCCAGCATCAGACAGGGGTCCGGGGAGCTGTTTTTT CASIRQGSGELFF
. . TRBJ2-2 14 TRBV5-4 TGTGCCAGCAGCCCTCCAGGAGGGACCGGGGAGCTGTTTTTT CASSPPGGTGELFF
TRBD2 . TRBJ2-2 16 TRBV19 TGTGCCAGTAGTAAAGGGGCTAGCGGGAGCCCCGGGGAGCTGTTTTTT CASSKGASGSPGELFF
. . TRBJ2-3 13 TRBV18 TGTGCCAGCTCACCTCAAGGCCTAGAGGCGCAGTATTTT CASSPQGLEAQYF
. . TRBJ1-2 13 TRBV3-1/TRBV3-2 TGTGCCAGCAGCCAAGAGGGGTCCTATGGCTACACCTTC CASSQEGSYGYTF
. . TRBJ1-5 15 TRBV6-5 TGTGCCAGCAGTTACTCATCGGGGGCCGATCAGCCCCAGCATTTT CASSYSSGADQPQHF
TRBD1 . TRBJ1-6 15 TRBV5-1 TGCGCCAGCAGCTTGGTTGGGACAGCCAATTCACCCCTCCACTTT CASSLVGTANSPLHF
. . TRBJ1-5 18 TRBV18 TGTGCCAGCTCACCACCCAGCTGGGGGAGGGATAGCAATCAGCCCCAGCATTTT CASSPPSWGRDSNQPQHF
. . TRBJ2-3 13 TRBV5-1 TGCGCCAGCAGCTCTAGGGATACAGATACGCAGTATTTT CASSSRDTDTQYF
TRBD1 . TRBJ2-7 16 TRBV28 TGTGCCAGCAGTCCTTTCCACATCCGGGACAGGGACGAGCAGTACTTC CASSPFHIRDRDEQYF
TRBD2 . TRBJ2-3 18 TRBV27 TGTGCCAGCAGTTTATGGCCGGGACTAGCGGGACTATTGGATACGCAGTATTTT CASSLWPGLAGLLDTQYF
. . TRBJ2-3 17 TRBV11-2 TGTGCCAGCAGCTTACTTGGCGGGGGCCTACCTCAAAATACGCAGTATTTT CASSLLGGGLPQNTQYF
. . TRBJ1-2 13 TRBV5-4 TGTGCCAGCAGCGGGCGGGAAATCTATGGCTACACCTTC CASSGREIYGYTF
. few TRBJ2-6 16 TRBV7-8 TGTGCCAGCAGTTCTACTCGTTTCTCTGGGGCCAACGTCCTGACTTTC CASSSTRFSGANVLTF